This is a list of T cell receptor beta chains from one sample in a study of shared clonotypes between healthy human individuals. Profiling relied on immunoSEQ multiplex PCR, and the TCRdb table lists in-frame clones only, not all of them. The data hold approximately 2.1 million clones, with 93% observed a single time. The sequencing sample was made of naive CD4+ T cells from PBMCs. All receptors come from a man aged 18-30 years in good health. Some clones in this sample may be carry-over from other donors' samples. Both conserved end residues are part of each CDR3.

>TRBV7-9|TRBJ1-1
CASSSQGSGTEAFF
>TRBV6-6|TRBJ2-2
CASSFGNTGELFF
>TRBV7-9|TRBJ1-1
CASSLTHTEAFF
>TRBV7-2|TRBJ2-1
CASSLAGQGDEQFF
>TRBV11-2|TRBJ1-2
CASSSDRGGYGYTF
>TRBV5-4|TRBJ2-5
CASSLRVGNGETQYF
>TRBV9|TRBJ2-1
CASSVVAGLSKYNEQFF
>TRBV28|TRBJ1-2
CASSSPGQTYGYTF
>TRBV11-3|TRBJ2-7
CASSLEAGPNYEQYF
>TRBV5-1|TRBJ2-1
CASKGGGSSYNEQFF
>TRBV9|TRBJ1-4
CASSIEGVPNEKLFF
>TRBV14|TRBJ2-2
CASSQAGQRSYTGELFF
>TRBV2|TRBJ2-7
CASSETGTLSYEQYF
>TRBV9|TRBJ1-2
CASSVGDSTDLYGYTF
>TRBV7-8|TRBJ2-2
CASSPLAGYTGELFF
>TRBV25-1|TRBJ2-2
CASTGTPNTGELFF
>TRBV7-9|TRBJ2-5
CASSLMGLQETQYF
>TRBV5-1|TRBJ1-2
CASSFTGNYGYTF
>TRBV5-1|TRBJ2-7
CASSYVDGTISYEQYF
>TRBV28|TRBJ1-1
CASSFSRAGNTEAFF
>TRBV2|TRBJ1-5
CASSVDRATYSNQPQHF
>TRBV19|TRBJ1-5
CATKRGRGPDQPQHF